This T cell receptor (beta chain) originates from a study of T cells in Graves' hyperthyroidism and ophthalmopathy. This clonotype was observed at least ten times. The antigen remains undetermined. The PBMCs were sourced from fresh peripheral blood (about 10 ml). The study, taken as a whole, reports: Patients with ophthalmopathy were separated from those with stable hyperthyroidism by a 13 V-J model. Ophthalmopathy got predicted by the model a median around 6.6 months before its onset. Most thyroid clonotypes with frequency above 0.001 were detected in blood.

The germline CDR1 and CDR2 sequences are SNHLY and FYNNEI. The CDR3 is made up of 18 amino acids. V trimming: 6 bases; J trimming: 2 bases; junction bases outside the gene matches: 11. RNA transcripts provided the source from which TCR beta CDR3 regions were amplified. HTBI primers were used for first-round RT-PCR of the TCR CDR3. TCRdb called the multiplex PCR reads again in MiXCR, with one record for every CDR3 protein. The sample shows about 720,000 distinct CDR3 sequences, over 15% of them seen only once. The sequenced sample consisted of blood. The chain couples TRBV2 to TRBJ2-5, with TRBD2 matching over 14 bases. The origin of this receptor is a man between 18 and 35 years old with Graves' hyperthyroidism. Here the CDR3 reads CASREELGLAGAQETQYF. CDR3 bases: TGTGCCAGCAGGGAGGAACTGGGACTAGCGGGAGCGCAAGAGACCCAGTACTTC.